This T cell receptor (beta chain) is drawn from a study of identical twins (dated by TCRdb to 2016 to 2018). A note on the overall study: The study deep-sequenced TCR alpha and beta repertoires from monozygotic twins, unrelated adults of various ages and cord blood to test whether fetal clonotypes persist. To rule out contamination, the twin experiments were replicated at different times with different library preparation protocols.

Libraries were constructed by 5' RACE. Instrument used: Illumina HiSeq 2000. Template switching added a universal primer binding site, and the final cDNA carried a unique molecular identifier that allowed TCR cDNA molecules to be counted accurately. Specific primers in the conserved constant-segment region were used to synthesize first-strand cDNA for the TCR alpha and beta chains. Each cDNA library was double barcoded, with a SMART-Mk sample barcode plus Illumina barcodes, to control for contamination. Two successive PCR steps introduced TruSeq adapter sequences along with Illumina sample barcodes. The Illumina HiSeq platform was used with custom primers to sequence TCR alpha and beta cDNA libraries. Concerning the study's data processing: Raw reads were processed with MiGEC to extract unique molecular identifiers, and MiXCR was used to determine CDR3 positions. Recombination models were inferred per individual with the repgenHMM and IGoR tools using an EM algorithm. The tcR package in R was used for shared clonotype analysis, with sharing normalized by the product of cloneset sizes. To study raw recombination free of thymic and clonal selection effects, out-of-frame nonproductive sequences were analyzed. TCRdb trimmed public reads at Q25 via fastp, called clones via MiXCR and kept in-frame beta chains. Each CDR3 protein gets just one entry, which takes the most common genes and DNA from the rows behind it. None of the V and J calls come from the authors' own analysis; TCRdb made them. The sample table lists a few hundred thousand distinct CDR3 sequences, roughly 13% of them with a count of one. The ten largest clones take up about 4% of the sample.

The table lists this clonotype with a few counts. Its antigen remains unidentified. No per-base quality is available; no much larger clone lies one base away. V ends up 1 base short and J 8 bases short, with an unmatched junction base count of 10. The CDR3 runs 16 residues from the cysteine to the phenylalanine. The only DNA kept is the CDR3, 48 bases in frame from the first base. From the germline V gene, CDR1 is SGHDT and CDR2 is YYEEEE. Results and caveats for the whole study, not just this receptor: Fewer insertions were carried by abundant cord blood beta clonotypes, a similar but weaker trend appeared in young adult naive repertoires, and no such trend appeared in memory repertoires. Conclusions relied on cross-sectional statistical analysis, since the same donors could not be followed over many years. Out-of-frame TCR alpha sharing in monozygotic twins was systematically underestimated by recombination models, whereas sharing between unrelated individuals was in agreement with the recombination models. Compared with coincidental sharing between unrelated individuals, out-of-frame TCR alpha sequences shared between twins showed an excess of sequences with low generation probability. Zero-insertion analyses could be partly confounded by invariant T cells such as MAIT and iNKT, although diverse VJ usage argued against such confounding for most clonotypes. Excess twin sharing in beta out-of-frame sequences was weaker because fewer shared sequences lowered the signal-to-noise ratio.

Only healthy Caucasian donors were included. Three pairs of female monozygotic twins, all aged about 18 to 30 years, were included in the twin cohort. Miltenyi CD45RO+ enrichment and human naive T-cell isolation kits were used to isolate memory (CD45RO+) and naive T cells from PBMC. These data were also filed under a second study, of yellow fever vaccine responses in identical twins. That second publication adds: The T cell response to vaccination in identical twins was reported by the authors to appear partly convergent and partly personalized. Focusing on identical twins, the study followed the T cell clones that responded to the vaccine, and did so with precision.

Sequencing was performed on memory (CD45RO+) T cells sorted from blood. Reading the label with the study, this specimen's cell subset or site is: CD45RO+ enriched T cells. The rearrangement joined TRBV5-6 to TRBJ2-1, and 9 bases in between align with TRBD2. The receptor was isolated from a young woman in good health. The nucleotide sequence is TGTGCCAGCAGCTTGTTGTCAGCGGGAGGAGGCTATGAGCAGTTCTTC. This sequence encodes CASSLLSAGGGYEQFF.